The following is a T cell receptor beta chain sequence with its context. These data belong to a study of blood T cell repertoires in COVID-19. The wider study: Samples taken during acute and convalescent COVID-19 were collected in the United States, Italy and Spain. Nucleic acid was either cDNA or gDNA, and it came from T cells, B-cell-depleted T cells, or PBMCs.

Sequenced by immunoSEQ multiplex PCR; TCRdb stores in-frame clones only, minus some. In the table there are about 150,000 clones, about 86% of which are singletons. This CDR3 has 14 amino acids. Per the germline V gene, CDR1 is MDHEN and CDR2 is SYDVKM. With 8 bases removed from V and 4 bases from J, the gap between germline ends came to 16 bases. The TCR was taken from a woman between 45 and 60 years old with active or convalescent COVID-19. Material for sequencing was peripheral blood. The V and J genes are TRBV28 and TRBJ2-3; tentative D call: TRBD1 (5 bases). The CDR3 coding sequence is TGTGCCAGCGGATTCGACAGTTCCGCAGATACGCAGTATTTT. Translating gives CASGFDSSADTQYF.